A selection of T cell receptor beta chains follows, all from one sample in a study of beta chain features in type 1 diabetes. The method was immunoSEQ multiplex PCR; TCRdb's version includes in-frame clones alone and lacks a portion of them. The table includes approximately 270,000 clones, 13% to 15% detected once. Sequenced material: naive CD4+ T cells from blood. The source is a man aged 25 to 40 with type 1 diabetes. Both conserved end residues are trimmed from each CDR3.

v_gene: TRBV14; CDR3aa: ASSPRVGDEQF
v_gene: TRBV7-2; CDR3aa: ASSLGGTSGSGETQY
v_gene: TRBV30; CDR3aa: AWGLAGGETQY
v_gene: TRBV28; CDR3aa: ASSYRLAGAGGELF
v_gene: TRBV18; CDR3aa: ASSQNDRLAGQPQH
v_gene: TRBV6-1; CDR3aa: ASRPTGRTYEQY
v_gene: TRBV4-1; CDR3aa: ASSQGTGARNQPQH
v_gene: TRBV7-9; CDR3aa: ASSSIGGGGAEGYT
v_gene: TRBV5-4; CDR3aa: ASSLTSRNTGELF
v_gene: TRBV2; CDR3aa: ASFRGEGYNEQF
v_gene: TRBV29-1; CDR3aa: SVGQGSNEKLF
v_gene: TRBV6-1; CDR3aa: ATLGLAGADTQY
v_gene: TRBV7-6; CDR3aa: ASSLRQGPNTEAF
v_gene: TRBV28; CDR3aa: ASSTTGNYGYT
v_gene: TRBV13; CDR3aa: ASSFYPSGTYEQY
v_gene: TRBV6-1; CDR3aa: ASRIGGSGANVLT
v_gene: TRBV6-5; CDR3aa: ASGQGSEQF
v_gene: TRBV2; CDR3aa: ASSREGTGYNEQF
v_gene: TRBV28; CDR3aa: ASNSIGGRSQETQY
v_gene: TRBV6-6; CDR3aa: ATLAGGGNEQF
v_gene: TRBV7-9; CDR3aa: ASSLAVVNEQF
v_gene: TRBV4-3; CDR3aa: ASSQEEWQETQY
v_gene: TRBV6-6; CDR3aa: ASNFRQTSQEY
v_gene: TRBV28; CDR3aa: ASSPGTGQETQY
v_gene: TRBV29-1; CDR3aa: SVERGHTEAF
v_gene: TRBV18; CDR3aa: ASSPSDRAANQPQH
v_gene: TRBV19; CDR3aa: ASSESATNYGYT
v_gene: TRBV28; CDR3aa: ASSLKLDSTSYEQY
v_gene: TRBV5-1; CDR3aa: ASRLSTGSGEKLF
v_gene: TRBV2; CDR3aa: ASSEQGNYGYT
v_gene: TRBV9; CDR3aa: ASSVRGDRGPYEQY
v_gene: TRBV5-1; CDR3aa: ASNSRGVDEQF
v_gene: TRBV15; CDR3aa: ATSRDPGSATNEKLF
v_gene: TRBV4-2; CDR3aa: ASSRGLGRFNEQF
v_gene: TRBV5-1; CDR3aa: ASSLAQGTPVSGTEPF
v_gene: TRBV5-1; CDR3aa: ASSPMGGNIQY
v_gene: TRBV6-6; CDR3aa: ASSLQREETQY
v_gene: TRBV7-2; CDR3aa: ASSPNFGGSNEQF
v_gene: TRBV4-2; CDR3aa: ASSQESRGELF
v_gene: TRBV9; CDR3aa: ASSVEPGGSYGYT
v_gene: TRBV6-1; CDR3aa: ASSGSGVFYSGANVLT
v_gene: TRBV6-6; CDR3aa: ASSGLKGRWGTEAF
v_gene: TRBV19; CDR3aa: ASSIASTEAF
v_gene: TRBV6-6; CDR3aa: ASSLDRVVNQPQH
v_gene: TRBV28; CDR3aa: ASSQAGGVSYEQY
v_gene: TRBV7-9; CDR3aa: ASSLVNQGTPYNEQF
v_gene: TRBV7-2; CDR3aa: ASSFFGETQY
v_gene: TRBV7-9; CDR3aa: ASSSGLAPSSYNEQF
v_gene: TRBV6-6; CDR3aa: ASREGLAGGSDTQY
v_gene: TRBV7-2; CDR3aa: ASSLQTTYEQY
v_gene: TRBV5-5; CDR3aa: ASSFGDPQETQY
v_gene: TRBV7-3; CDR3aa: ASSPSMGGGYT
v_gene: TRBV9; CDR3aa: ASSVGLARDSYEQY
v_gene: TRBV4-1; CDR3aa: ASSQRLIQETQY
v_gene: TRBV2; CDR3aa: ASRASSNQPQH
v_gene: TRBV7-2; CDR3aa: ASSRTGGAVSNQPQH
v_gene: TRBV5-1; CDR3aa: ASSLGQFTGELF
v_gene: TRBV7-6; CDR3aa: ASSLGTGGSYEQY
v_gene: TRBV7-9; CDR3aa: ASSGGTSPFDTQY
v_gene: TRBV18; CDR3aa: ASSPNSDGYT